The TCR delta chain described here comes from a study of gamma-delta chains in newborns, infants, children. Looking at the study overall: Microbial exposure reportedly drives polyclonal innate γδ T cell expansion after birth.

TCRdb re-called the reads through CATT. The sample consists of about 8,500 delta-chain clones, about 3.2% of them appearing once. The CDR3 is 20 amino acids. Germline CDR1 reads GEAIGNYY; CDR2 reads EKD. V lost 3 bases, J lost 0 bases, and 12 bases stayed unmatched. This clone was observed a few times. The sample carries other DNA sequences with the same CDR3. Material: blood. The receptor was isolated from a child who was a newborn, infant or young child, either healthy, febrile or measles-vaccinated (not recorded which). The J gene is TRDJ3, the V gene TRDV2, with 8 bases lining up with TRDD3. CDR3 coding DNA: TGTGCCTGTGACTCCCTTACTGGGGGCGACAGCTCCTGGGACACCCGACAGATGTTTTTC. It codes for CACDSLTGGDSSWDTRQMFF.